The entry that follows covers one T cell receptor beta chain sequence. Its target is unknown. TCRdb's table, derived via immunoSEQ multiplex PCR, lists solely in-frame clones and lacks some. The data contain approximately 76,000 clones, around 79% of them singletons. Germline lookup yields CDR1 SGHTA and CDR2 FQGTGA. The CDR3 spans 13 residues. V lost 5 bases, J lost 12 bases, and 14 bases lay in between. These data originate in a study of vaccination effects on CD4 cells after COVID-19. ViraFEST used viral peptide pools to expand antigen-specific CD4+ T cells before sequencing. Culture proceeded for under twelve days, and CD4+ T cells were then isolated. Vaccine recipients had no previous SARS-CoV-2 infection; their nucleocapsid antibodies were negative.

The sample in question was CD4+ T cells from PBMCs cultured with SARS-CoV-2 spike peptides, obtained before COVID-19 vaccination. The V gene is TRBV7-3, the J gene TRBJ1-6; tentative D call: TRBD1 (6 bases). The receptor was isolated from a human donor who received a COVID-19 vaccine. The CDR3 DNA follows: TGTGCCAGCAGCCCGGGGGGCAGGGGACCCCTCCACTTT. It codes for CASSPGGRGPLHF.